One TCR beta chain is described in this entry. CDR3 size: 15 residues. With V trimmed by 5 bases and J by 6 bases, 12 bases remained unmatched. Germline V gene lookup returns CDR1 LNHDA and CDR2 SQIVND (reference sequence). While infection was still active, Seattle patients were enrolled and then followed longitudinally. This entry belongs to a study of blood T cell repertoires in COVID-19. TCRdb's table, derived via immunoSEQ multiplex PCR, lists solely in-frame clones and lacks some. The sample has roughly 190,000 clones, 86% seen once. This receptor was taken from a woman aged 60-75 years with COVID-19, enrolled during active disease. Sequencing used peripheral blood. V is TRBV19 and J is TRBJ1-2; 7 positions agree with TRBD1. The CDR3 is CASSRTFTGADGYTF. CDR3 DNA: TGTGCCAGTAGTCGTACGTTTACAGGGGCGGATGGCTACACCTTC. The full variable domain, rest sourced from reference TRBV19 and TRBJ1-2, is DGGITQSPKYLFRKEGQNVTLSCEQNLNHDAMYWYRQDPGQGLRLIYYSQIVNDFQKGDIAEGYSVSREKKESFPLTVTSAQKNPTAFYLCASSRTFTGADGYTFGSGTRLTVV.